The sequence of this T cell receptor (beta chain) was determined in a study of T-cell reconstitution after alpha-beta-depleted transplantation in children. V gave up 6 bases and J gave up 7 bases; unmatched junction bases: 6. This CDR3 is 13 amino acids long. Germline CDR1 and CDR2: ENHRY and SYGVKD. Unique molecular identifiers were built into the TCRbeta library. A single record per CDR3 protein comes from TCRdb applying MiXCR to the PCR reads. The sample contains approximately 980,000 distinct CDR3 sequences, about 29% of which appear only once. The chain recombines TRBV10-3 with TRBJ1-5, with TRBD1 matching 7 bases. The TCR sequence derives from a boy under two years old who had a stem cell transplant for SCID, so the T cells may come from the graft donor. Sequenced here: PBMCs, mostly from graft donor cells, sampled 360 days after TCRalphabeta/CD19-depleted stem cell transplant. CDR3: CAISPGGGQPQHF. CDR3 coding DNA: TGTGCCATCAGCCCAGGGGGGGGCCAGCCCCAGCATTTT.